This section outlines one T cell receptor beta chain sequence together with its context. The antigen is undetermined. Profiling relied on immunoSEQ multiplex PCR, and the TCRdb table lists in-frame clones only, not all of them. Among 60,000 to 70,000 clones, 79% were seen once, and the ten largest hold roughly a tenth. This sample was taken from a study of radiotherapy plus CTLA-4 blockade in lung cancer. The junction had 5 bases not matched to a gene; V was cut back by 2 bases and J by 3 bases. Per germline, CDR1 LGHNT and CDR2 FRNRAP. The CDR3 loop spans 15 amino acids. Study-wide points: TCR clones from tumors expanded in blood after radiotherapy plus ipilimumab. Reported findings show early blood T cell clone dynamics, with interferon-beta, best predicted response.

The starting material was peripheral blood, obtained from a patient treated with radiotherapy plus ipilimumab. The V gene is TRBV12-5, the J gene TRBJ2-7; 9 bases agree with TRBD1. This TCR was recovered from a human donor with non-small cell lung cancer who had a complete response to radiotherapy plus ipilimumab. The chain's CDR3 is CASGLMRTGDYEQYF. In nucleotides, the CDR3 is TGTGCTAGTGGTTTGATGAGGACAGGGGACTACGAGCAGTACTTC.